The 30 T cell receptor beta chains in this list originate from one sample, sequenced in a study of blood T cell repertoires in COVID-19. Profiled with immunoSEQ multiplex PCR; TCRdb holds only in-frame clones, not every one. The table includes approximately 80,000 clones, about 83% detected once. The sample taken for sequencing was peripheral blood. The receptors shown here come from a man aged 45-65 years with active COVID-19.

This clone was seen a handful of times. This chain joins TRBV15 and TRBJ2-1; D is ambiguous. From germline, CDR1 is LNHNV and CDR2 YYDKDF (reference sequence). The CDR3 runs to 12 residues. The V end was cut by 5 bases, the J end by 7 bases, with 9 bases between. CDR3 sequence: CATSSMRNEQFF. The CDR3 DNA sequence: TGTGCCACCAGCTCCATGAGGAATGAGCAGTTCTTC.

The chain is built from TRBV24-1 and TRBJ2-7; 7 nucleotides agree with TRBD1. Germline CDR1 and CDR2: KGHDR and SFDVKD. The CDR3 has 13 residues. With V trimmed by 6 bases and J by 7 bases, 8 bases remained unmatched. CDR3 residues: CATSRSGTAEQYF. The DNA for the CDR3 is TGTGCCACCAGTAGATCCGGGACAGCTGAGCAGTACTTC.

The gene calls are TRBV9 and TRBJ1-6; 7 bases are shared with TRBD1. Germline lookup yields CDR1 SGDLS and CDR2 YYNGEE. The CDR3 is 16 amino acids. J gave up 7 bases and V 2 bases, and 9 bases lay outside the gene matches. The CDR3 is CASSVAGTALNSPLHF. CDR3 DNA: TGTGCCAGCAGCGTGGCCGGGACAGCCCTAAATTCACCCCTCCACTTT.

This clone occurred once. V is TRBV5-1 and J is TRBJ1-1; 7 positions match TRBD1. This CDR3 is 16 amino acids long. Germline V gene data show CDR1 as SGHRS and CDR2 as YFSETQ. The V gene end was trimmed by 4 bases and the J gene end by 0 bases; junction bases not matched to a gene: 9. CDR3 sequence reads: CASSATGASLNTEAFF. The CDR3 nucleotides are TGCGCCAGCAGCGCTACAGGGGCCTCCTTGAACACTGAAGCTTTCTTT.

The J gene is TRBJ1-1, the V gene TRBV6-5; the match to TRBD1 covers 8 bases. Germline values: CDR1 MNHEY, CDR2 SVGAGI. The V and J ends lost 2 bases and 7 bases, in that order; junction bases with no gene match: 6. The CDR3 consists of 14 residues. CDR3 nucleotide sequence: TGTGCCAGCAGTTACGGACAGGGTGGAATTGAAGCTTTCTTT. As protein: CASSYGQGGIEAFF.

The chain couples TRBV19 to TRBJ1-4; D may be TRBD1 (6 bases). Germline V CDR1 and CDR2: LNHDA, SQIVND (reference sequence). The V end lost 4 bases, the J end lost 6 bases, and 12 bases lay between the germline ends. This CDR3 spans 14 amino acids. The CDR3 DNA reads as TGTGCCAGTAGTACACAGGGAATACATGAAAAACTGTTTTTT. Translated, it gives CASSTQGIHEKLFF.

In nucleotides, the CDR3 is TGTGCCAGCAGCGTAGGGGGCAGGGGGACGAATGAGCAGTTCTTC. Protein: CASSVGGRGTNEQFF. The V gene is TRBV9, the J gene TRBJ2-1, with 7 bases aligning to TRBD1. The CDR3 is 15 amino acids. Trimming at V came to 0 bases and at J to 7 bases, leaving 7 bases not matched to a gene. From germline, CDR1 is SGDLS and CDR2 YYNGEE.

The chain has TRBV9 and TRBJ2-3; D might be TRBD1 (5 bases). V shed 0 bases and J shed 1 base, with 9 bases lying between them. The CDR3 loop spans 15 amino acids. CDR1 and CDR2 from the germline V gene are SGDLS and YYNGEE. Here the CDR3 DNA reads TGTGCCAGCAGCGTAGACCAGGGTGGCACAGATACGCAGTATTTT. Residues: CASSVDQGGTDTQYF.

This clone is deemed medium-sized. The CDR3, as DNA: TGTGCCAGTAGTATGACTTGGTCGTCGAATGAAAAACTGTTTTTT. It encodes CASSMTWSSNEKLFF. The rearrangement joins TRBV19 to TRBJ1-4; D is uncertain. V was trimmed by 3 bases and J by 5 bases, leaving 13 bases between them. Per germline, CDR1 LNHDA and CDR2 SQIVND (reference sequence). The CDR3 spans 15 residues.

This clone was found a few times. The chain joins TRBV18 to TRBJ1-6; D is possibly TRBD1 (5 bases). The CDR3 runs to 16 residues. Germline V gene sequence: CDR1 KGHSH, CDR2 LQKENI. The V and J ends lost 1 base and 10 bases respectively, with 17 bases between them. The CDR3 nucleotides are TGTGCCAGCTCACCACAAGAAGCGGGGCTAAGGTCACCCCTCCACTTT. It encodes CASSPQEAGLRSPLHF.

This clone was counted once. The junction and the germline gene differ at one end; a read error may be behind it. The genes are TRBV7-7 and TRBJ1-1; TRBD1 might be the D (5 bases). The CDR3 has 14 amino acids. CDR1 is SSHAT and CDR2 is FNYEAQ in the germline V gene (reference sequence). CDR3 loop: CASSRLGGNTEAFF. CDR3 DNA: TGTGCTAGCAGCCGCTTGGGGGGGAACACTGAAGCTTTCTTT.

The chain couples TRBV9 to TRBJ2-7; 9 nucleotides match TRBD2. Germline CDR1 reads SGDLS; CDR2 reads YYNGEE. Trimming at V came to 3 bases and at J to 1 base, leaving 2 bases not matched to a gene. CDR3 length equals 14 residues. CDR3 nucleotide sequence: TGTGCCAGCAGCGGCGGACTAGCGTCCTACGAGCAGTACTTC. Amino acid sequence: CASSGGLASYEQYF. The full variable domain, completed using reference TRBV9 and TRBJ2-7, is DSGVTQTPKHLITATGQRVTLRCSPRSGDLSVYWYQQSLDQGLQFLIQYYNGEERAKGNILERFSAQQFPDLHSELNLSSLELGDSALYFCASSGGLASYEQYFGPGTRLTVT.

This clone was detected once. The CDR3 protein is CASSSSGGNGYTF. The CDR3 region has the DNA TGTGCCAGCAGTTCATCAGGGGGCAATGGCTACACCTTC. The chain recombines TRBV11-1 with TRBJ1-2; 8 bases line up with TRBD1. In germline, CDR1 is SGHAT, CDR2 FQDESV (reference sequence). The V and J ends lost 6 bases and 6 bases, in that order; junction bases with no gene match: 6. CDR3 size: 13 residues.

The CDR3 nucleotides read TGTGCCAGCAGCGTAGGGCCCGGGACAGGGGGCCGCACTGAAGCTTTCTTT. Protein: CASSVGPGTGGRTEAFF. This chain connects TRBV9 to TRBJ1-1; 12 bases map to TRBD1. The germline CDR1 and CDR2 sequences are SGDLS and YYNGEE. CDR3 length: 17 residues. V shed 0 bases and J 4 bases; nucleotides not matched to a gene: 7. Full variable domain (remainder filled in from reference TRBV9 and TRBJ1-1): DSGVTQTPKHLITATGQRVTLRCSPRSGDLSVYWYQQSLDQGLQFLIQYYNGEERAKGNILERFSAQQFPDLHSELNLSSLELGDSALYFCASSVGPGTGGRTEAFFGQGTRLTVV.

This chain joins TRBV7-3 and TRBJ2-3; TRBD1 matches 8 bases. From germline, CDR1 is SGHTA and CDR2 FQGTGA. The V and J ends lost 2 bases and 5 bases, in that order; junction bases with no gene match: 12. The CDR3 spans 17 residues. Here the CDR3 reads CASSLLGRGQGGDTQYF. The CDR3 DNA reads as TGTGCCAGCAGCTTACTTGGTAGAGGACAGGGAGGAGATACGCAGTATTTT.

There are a few counts of this clone. The rearrangement uses TRBV7-2 and TRBJ1-6; D remains ambiguous. V lost 1 base and J 10 bases, leaving 11 bases between the germline ends. The CDR3 runs 14 residues. CDR1 is SGHTA, CDR2 FQGNSA, per germline. The CDR3 is CASSLGAGGSPLHF. The CDR3 DNA reads as TGTGCCAGCAGCTTAGGGGCGGGAGGATCACCCCTCCACTTT.

The chain recombines TRBV25-1 with TRBJ2-3, with D perhaps TRBD1 (6 bases). Looked up from germline, CDR1 is MGHDK and CDR2 is SYGVNS. Trimming took off 0 bases at V and 3 bases at J, with 19 bases between the two ends. This CDR3 spans 18 amino acids. In DNA, the CDR3 is TGTGCCAGCAGTGAATATAGGGTGGGAAGGGGGAAGACAGATACGCAGTATTTT. It encodes CASSEYRVGRGKTDTQYF.

This rearrangement joins TRBV5-1 to TRBJ1-4, with D tentatively TRBD1 (5 bases). V was pared by 6 bases and J by 3 bases, with 15 bases between. This CDR3 has 15 amino acids. CDR1 is SGHRS, CDR2 YFSETQ, per germline. CDR3: CASIPPRGSNEKLFF. CDR3 coding DNA: TGCGCCAGCATCCCTCCCCGGGGGTCTAATGAAAAACTGTTTTTT.

The V call is TRBV6-6, the J call TRBJ2-5; 9 bases line up with TRBD2. Germline V CDR1 and CDR2: MNHNY, SVGAGI (reference sequence). The CDR3 has 13 amino acids. J lost 1 base, V lost 8 bases, and 2 bases had no gene match. The chain's CDR3 is CASEREAQETQYF. The CDR3 DNA follows: TGTGCCAGCGAGCGGGAGGCCCAAGAGACCCAGTACTTC.

The chain is built from TRBV19 and TRBJ1-1, with D perhaps TRBD1 (5 bases). V was shortened by 1 base and J by 4 bases, with 13 bases between the two germline ends. The CDR3 consists of 15 residues. CDR1 and CDR2 (germline): LNHDA, SQIVND (reference sequence). CDR3 DNA: TGTGCCAGTAGTATAGTGCCCCAGGGCGGCACTGAAGCTTTCTTT. Encoded protein: CASSIVPQGGTEAFF.

This chain connects TRBV27 to TRBJ2-3; 7 positions match TRBD2. There are 15 residues in the CDR3. Germline trimming cut 2 bases from V and 3 bases from J; bases unmatched to any gene: 5. Germline loops: CDR1 MNHEY, CDR2 SMNVEV (reference sequence). CDR3: CASSLREGLTDTQYF. As DNA, the CDR3 is TGTGCCAGCAGTTTAAGGGAGGGCCTTACAGATACGCAGTATTTT.

The table lists this clone with a count of one. The V gene is TRBV2, the J gene TRBJ2-6; 7 bases line up with TRBD1. Germline lookup yields CDR1 SNHLY and CDR2 FYNNEI. This CDR3 spans 16 amino acids. Trimming took 4 bases from V and 2 from J; bases not matched to a gene: 5. CDR3 loop: CASSGQGIAGANVLTF. The CDR3, as DNA: TGTGCCAGCAGTGGACAGGGTATAGCTGGGGCCAACGTCCTGACTTTC.

The chain carries TRBV11-2 and TRBJ2-2, with unresolved D. The V end was cut by 1 base, the J end by 0 bases, with 9 bases between. CDR3 length: 16 residues. Per the germline V gene, CDR1 is SGHAT and CDR2 is FQNNGV. The CDR3 nucleotides are TGTGCCAGCAGCTTAGGTCCGGGTTCGAACACCGGGGAGCTGTTTTTT. This gives the protein CASSLGPGSNTGELFF.

The V call is TRBV11-3, the J call TRBJ2-1, with TRBD1 matching 8 bases. Per the germline V gene, CDR1 is SGHNT and CDR2 is YENEEA. This CDR3 is 14 amino acids long. Trimming at V came to 4 bases and at J to 8 bases, leaving 7 bases not matched to a gene. This chain's CDR3 is CASSSRTGFHEQFF. CDR3 nucleotides: TGTGCCAGCAGCTCTCGGACAGGGTTTCATGAGCAGTTCTTC. Full variable domain (rest looked up from reference TRBV11-3 and TRBJ2-1): EAGVVQSPRYKIIEKKQPVAFWCNPISGHNTLYWYLQNLGQGPELLIRYENEEAVDDSQLPKDRFSAERLKGVDSTLKIQPAELGDSAVYLCASSSRTGFHEQFFGPGTRLTVL.

The chain recombines TRBV28 with TRBJ1-2; 9 positions agree with TRBD1. The germline gives CDR1 MDHEN, CDR2 SYDVKM. V dropped 7 bases and J dropped 0; count of bases not matched to a gene: 3. CDR3 length equals 14 residues. The DNA for the CDR3 is TGTGCCAGCACCCGGACAGGGGCTAACTATGGCTACACCTTC. Its protein is CASTRTGANYGYTF.

V and J are TRBV7-9 and TRBJ2-3, with 9 bases identical to TRBD2. The CDR3 sequence is 15 residues long. V lost 5 bases to trimming and J lost 2 bases; unmatched junction nucleotides: 5. Germline-derived CDR1 and CDR2 are SEHNR and FQNEAQ (reference sequence). The CDR3 DNA is TGTGCCAGCAGCGCAATAGCGGGAGCCACAGATACGCAGTATTTT. Translated, it gives CASSAIAGATDTQYF.

The V call is TRBV7-3, the J call TRBJ2-3; 7 bases are a match to TRBD2. The CDR3 covers 13 residues. Trimming removed 8 bases from V and 4 bases from J; junction bases left unmatched: 6. Per germline, CDR1 SGHTA and CDR2 FQGTGA. In nucleotides, the CDR3 is TGTGCCAGCGGACGGGAGGTCTCAGATACGCAGTATTTT. Translating it yields CASGREVSDTQYF.

This clone was counted between two and nine times. The CDR3 DNA follows: TGTGCCAGCAGCCCACAGGGCTCTTTAGCTAACTATGGCTACACCTTC. It codes for CASSPQGSLANYGYTF. The V call is TRBV7-3, the J call TRBJ1-2, with TRBD1 as a possible D gene (6 bases). This CDR3 is built from 16 residues. Trimming removed 5 bases at V and 0 bases at J, with 16 bases between. Germline assignment: CDR1 SGHTA and CDR2 FQGTGA. Combining the CDR3 with reference TRBV7-3 and TRBJ1-2 gives the whole variable domain GAGVSQTPSNKVTEKGKYVELRCDPISGHTALYWYRQSLGQGPEFLIYFQGTGAADDSGLPNDRFFAVRPEGSVSTLKIQRTERGDSAVYLCASSPQGSLANYGYTFGSGTRLTVV.

This sequence joins TRBV3-1 (or the pseudogene TRBV3-2) and TRBJ2-7; D is possibly TRBD2 (6 bases). Germline assignment: CDR1 LGHDT and CDR2 YNNKEL (reference sequence). Trimming shortened V by 1 base and J by 6 bases, and 16 bases separated the two germline ends. The CDR3 consists of 15 residues. In DNA, the CDR3 is TGTGCCAGCAGCCAAGGGGCGGGGCTAACAGCCGAGCAGTACTTC. Amino acids: CASSQGAGLTAEQYF.

CDR3 sequence reads: CASSLNRGGTGELFF. CDR3 bases: TGTGCCAGCAGCTTAAACCGGGGGGGCACCGGGGAGCTGTTTTTT. V usage is TRBV5-4 and J usage is TRBJ2-2; the match to TRBD2 covers 8 bases. V lost 2 bases to trimming and J lost 4 bases; unmatched junction nucleotides: 4. Germline assignment: CDR1 SGHNT and CDR2 YYREEE (reference sequence). CDR3 length: 15 amino acids. The variable domain in full, completed from reference TRBV5-4 and TRBJ2-2, reads ETGVTQSPTHLIKTRGQQVTLRCSSQSGHNTVSWYQQALGQGPQFIFQYYREEENGRGNFPPRFSGLQFPNYSSELNVNALELDDSALYLCASSLNRGGTGELFFGEGSRLTVL.